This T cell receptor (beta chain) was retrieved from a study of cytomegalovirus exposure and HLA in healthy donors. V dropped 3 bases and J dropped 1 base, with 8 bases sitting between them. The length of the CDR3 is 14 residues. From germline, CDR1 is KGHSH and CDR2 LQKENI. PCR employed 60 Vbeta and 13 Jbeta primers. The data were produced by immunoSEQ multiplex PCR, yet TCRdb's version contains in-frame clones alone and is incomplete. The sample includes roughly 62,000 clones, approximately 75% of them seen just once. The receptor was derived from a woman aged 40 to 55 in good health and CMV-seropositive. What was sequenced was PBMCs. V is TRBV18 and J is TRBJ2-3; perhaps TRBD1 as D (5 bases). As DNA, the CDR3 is TGTGCCAGCTCACCCACAGGTCGCACAGATACGCAGTATTTT. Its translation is CASSPTGRTDTQYF.